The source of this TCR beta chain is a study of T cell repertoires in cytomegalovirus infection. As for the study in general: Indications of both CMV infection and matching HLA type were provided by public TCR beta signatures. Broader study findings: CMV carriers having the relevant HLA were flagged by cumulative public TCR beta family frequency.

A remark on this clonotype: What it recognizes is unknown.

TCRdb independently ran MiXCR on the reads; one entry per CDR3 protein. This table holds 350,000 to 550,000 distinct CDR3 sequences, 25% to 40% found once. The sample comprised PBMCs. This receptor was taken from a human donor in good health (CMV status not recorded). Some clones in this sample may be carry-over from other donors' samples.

The CDR3 coding sequence is TGCGCCAGCGGGACCGGGGAGGGGTCAGTAGCTTTCTTT. Its protein product is CASGTGEGSVAFF. The J gene is TRBJ1-1, the V gene TRBV5-1, with D perhaps matching TRBD1 (5 bases). V lost 7 bases and J lost 10, with 20 bases in between. Germline assignment: CDR1 SGHRS and CDR2 YFSETQ. This CDR3 region has 13 residues.